Presented here are 26 T cell receptor beta chains from one specimen sequenced in a study of Ad26.COV2.S vaccination and SARS-CoV-2 variants. Treatment specified: over 15 received Ad26.COV2.S at low or high dose, single or two shots; several received placebo; per-sample allocation not given. Samples analyzed were those drawn on day 63 after the first vaccine or placebo injection. Profiling relied on immunoSEQ multiplex PCR, and the TCRdb table lists in-frame clones only, not all of them. The sample shows roughly 510,000 clones, 87% of them seen only once. The starting material was peripheral blood, obtained in a trial of Ad26.COV2.S vaccine versus placebo. The receptors originated from a person aged 18-60 years who received the Ad26.COV2.S COVID-19 vaccine or a placebo.

This clone came up once. The chain recombines TRBV7-8 with TRBJ1-1, with D possibly TRBD1 on 5 matching bases. CDR3 length equals 19 residues. Germline V gives CDR1 SGHVS, CDR2 FQNEAQ. The V gene lost 0 bases and the J gene lost 6 bases, with 26 bases spanning the gap. The CDR3 coding sequence is TGTGCCAGCAGCTTAGCCCGCGGGGGTGGAGGGGCAAAGGGATCTGAAGCTTTCTTT. Protein sequence: CASSLARGGGGAKGSEAFF.

The chain has TRBV28 and TRBJ1-6, with 8 bases that match TRBD1. CDR1 and CDR2 (germline): MDHEN, SYDVKM. V dropped 3 bases and J dropped 12; count of bases not matched to a gene: 4. This CDR3 comprises 13 residues. CDR3 sequence reads: CASSFLGTGPLHF. CDR3 bases: TGTGCCAGCAGTTTCTTGGGGACAGGACCCCTCCACTTT.

The genes are TRBV19 and TRBJ1-5; D is undetermined. This CDR3 region has 17 residues. The germline V gene encodes CDR1 LNHDA and CDR2 SQIVND (reference sequence). V dropped 4 bases and J dropped 6 bases, with 22 bases sitting between them. CDR3 DNA sequence: TGTGCCAGTAGTACCCCCCCCGGAAGGGCGCAAAGTCAGCCCCAGCATTTT. Translated, it gives CASSTPPGRAQSQPQHF.

This clone turned up a few times. V usage is TRBV28 and J usage is TRBJ1-2; TRBD1 is a possible D gene (6 bases). CDR3 length equals 13 residues. Trimming left V 6 bases short and J 4 bases short, with 12 bases between. Germline assignment: CDR1 MDHEN and CDR2 SYDVKM. CDR3 coding DNA: TGTGCCAGCAGCCGGGGACAAGCCTATGGCTACACCTTC. It yields the protein CASSRGQAYGYTF.

This clone occurred once. This sequence joins TRBV6-5 and TRBJ2-2; D not resolved. The V end lost 10 bases, the J end lost 3 bases, and 15 bases lay between the germline ends. CDR3 length: 14 amino acids. From germline, CDR1 is MNHEY and CDR2 SVGAGI. The CDR3 DNA follows: TGTGCCACCCGGCTCTCCTGGGACACCGGGGAGCTGTTTTTT. It is translated as CATRLSWDTGELFF.

V is TRBV12-2 and J is TRBJ2-1. TRBV12-2 counts as a pseudogene. The CDR3 runs to 17 residues. In DNA form, the CDR3 reads TGTGCAAGTCGCTTAGGGACCTGCGAAAGCTCCTACAATGAGCAGTTCTTC. As protein: CASRLGTCESSYNEQFF.

This clone was found once. The chain links TRBV14 to TRBJ2-5, with 13 bases that match TRBD2. V was pared by 3 bases and J by 1 base, with 11 bases of the junction left unmatched. The CDR3 is 19 amino acids. Per germline, CDR1 SGHDN and CDR2 FVKESK. The CDR3 sequence is CASSHRGKRTSGSQETQYF. In nucleotides, the CDR3 is TGTGCCAGCAGCCATCGCGGTAAGCGGACTAGCGGGAGCCAAGAGACCCAGTACTTC. Full variable domain (remainder filled in from reference TRBV14 and TRBJ2-5): EAGVTQFPSHSVIEKGQTVTLRCDPISGHDNLYWYRRVMGKEIKFLLHFVKESKQDESGMPNNRFLAERTGGTYSTLKVQPAELEDSGVYFCASSHRGKRTSGSQETQYFGPGTRLLVL.

This chain uses TRBV27 with TRBJ2-1; D is possibly TRBD2 (5 bases). Germline V gene sequence: CDR1 MNHEY, CDR2 SMNVEV (reference sequence). CDR3 length: 15 residues. V dropped 5 bases and J dropped 2 bases, with 13 bases sitting between them. The CDR3 DNA reads as TGTGCCAGCAGTCATAGCGAGGAACCCTACAATGAGCAGTTCTTC. Translation: CASSHSEEPYNEQFF.

The chain uses TRBV19 and TRBJ1-1; D not certain. This CDR3 is 15 amino acids long. V lost 2 bases and J lost 1, with 11 bases in between. Germline CDR1 and CDR2: LNHDA and SQIVND (reference sequence). CDR3 amino acids: CASSILPVGNTEAFF. The CDR3 DNA is TGTGCCAGTAGTATATTGCCCGTGGGGAACACTGAAGCTTTCTTT.

This chain uses TRBV29-1 with TRBJ2-1; weak D call: TRBD1 (6 bases). This CDR3 spans 11 amino acids. Trimming removed 4 bases at V and 13 bases at J, with 14 bases between. Germline CDR1 SQVTM, CDR2 ANQGSEA. Here the CDR3 reads CSVAHRAYQFF. In DNA form, the CDR3 reads TGCAGCGTTGCTCACAGGGCTTACCAGTTCTTC.

This sequence joins TRBV19 and TRBJ1-1; maybe TRBD1 (5 bases). V lost 3 bases to trimming and J lost 1 base, with 9 bases between them. The CDR3 has 14 amino acids. CDR1 and CDR2 (germline): LNHDA, SQIVND (reference sequence). The CDR3: CASSIQGKNTEAFF. Here the CDR3 DNA reads TGTGCCAGTAGTATCCAGGGAAAGAACACTGAAGCTTTCTTT.

Worth noting for this clone: In the same sample, other DNA sequences code for this CDR3. CDR3 loop: CAWSVGTEAFF. Here the CDR3 DNA reads TGTGCCTGGAGTGTGGGGACTGAAGCTTTCTTT. The chain has TRBV30 and TRBJ1-1; D remains ambiguous. The V and J ends lost 0 bases and 5 bases respectively, with 4 bases between them. The CDR3 contains 11 residues. Germline V lookup: CDR1 GTSNPN, CDR2 SVGIG (reference sequence).

The J gene is TRBJ2-7, the V gene TRBV7-2, with TRBD2 identical over 10 bases. This CDR3 is built from 16 residues. CDR1 and CDR2 (germline): SGHTA, FQGNSA. With V trimmed by 2 bases and J by 6 bases, 10 bases remained unmatched. CDR3 nucleotides: TGTGCCAGCAGCTTATACGGTGGGCCTAGCGGGAGCGAGCAGTACTTC. Its protein product is CASSLYGGPSGSEQYF.

The chain combines TRBV4-2 with TRBJ1-5; 9 bases are a match to TRBD1. The CDR3 contains 14 residues. Per germline, CDR1 LGHNA and CDR2 YNFKEQ. Trimming at V came to 3 bases and at J to 6 bases, leaving 3 bases not matched to a gene. CDR3 sequence (DNA): TGTGCCAGCAGCCACGGACAGGGGAGTCAGCCCCAGCATTTT. Amino acid sequence: CASSHGQGSQPQHF.

This clone was seen only once. The sample holds other DNA sequences that translate to the same CDR3. The chain carries TRBV19 and TRBJ1-1; no reliable D call. V was cut by 3 bases and J by 4 bases, with 3 bases left in between. The CDR3 has 11 residues. Per the germline V gene, CDR1 is LNHDA and CDR2 is SQIVND (reference sequence). CDR3 nucleotide sequence: TGTGCCAGTAGTATCTTCACTGAAGCTTTCTTT. Amino acid sequence: CASSIFTEAFF.

The chain employs TRBV7-6 and TRBJ2-2; possible D gene TRBD2, 6 bases. Germline assignment: CDR1 SGHVS and CDR2 FNYEAQ. The CDR3 contains 16 residues. Trimming took 4 bases from V and 7 from J, leaving 19 bases between them. CDR3 DNA: TGTGCCAGCAGCTCGCCCCCCGGGACTGCCAACGGGGAGCTGTTTTTT. This gives the protein CASSSPPGTANGELFF. Filled out from reference TRBV7-6 and TRBJ2-2, the complete variable domain reads GAGVSQSPRYKVTKRGQDVALRCDPISGHVSLYWYRQALGQGPEFLTYFNYEAQQDKSGLPNDRFSAERPEGSISTLTIQRTEQRDSAMYRCASSSPPGTANGELFFGEGSRLTVL.

This clone was seen once. The V gene is TRBV18, the J gene TRBJ2-7, with 8 bases identical to TRBD1. The CDR3 is 15 residues long. Germline CDR1 and CDR2: KGHSH and LQKENI. J gave up 3 bases and V 1 base, and 5 bases lay outside the gene matches. Here the CDR3 reads CASSPQGTGGYEQYF. The CDR3 DNA reads as TGTGCCAGCTCACCACAGGGTACAGGGGGCTACGAGCAGTACTTC.

The chain couples TRBV30 to TRBJ2-1; D remains ambiguous. The CDR3 has 12 amino acids. Germline CDR1 and CDR2: GTSNPN and SVGIG (reference sequence). V lost 4 bases to trimming and J lost 1 base, with 5 bases between them. The CDR3 here is CAWTRSYNEQFF. The DNA of the CDR3 is TGTGCCTGGACCAGGTCCTACAATGAGCAGTTCTTC. Drawing the rest from reference TRBV30 and TRBJ2-1, the complete variable domain is SQTIHQWPATLVQPVGSPLSLECTVEGTSNPNLYWYRQAAGRGLQLLFYSVGIGQISSEVPQNLSASRPQDRQFILSSKKLLLSDSGFYLCAWTRSYNEQFFGPGTRLTVL.

V is TRBV3-1 (or the pseudogene TRBV3-2) and J is TRBJ2-3; TRBD2 matches 13 bases. This CDR3 region has 18 residues. J lost 3 bases, V lost 3 bases, and 9 bases had no gene match. From germline, CDR1 is LGHDT and CDR2 YNNKEL (reference sequence). The CDR3 reads CASSQPRLAGGGTDTQYF. The CDR3 DNA sequence: TGTGCCAGCAGCCAGCCTCGACTAGCGGGAGGAGGGACAGATACGCAGTATTTT.

V and J are TRBV7-2 and TRBJ1-1, with 7 bases aligning to TRBD1. The V segment lost 4 bases and the J segment 5 bases; nucleotides outside the gene matches: 10. This CDR3 has 15 amino acids. Germline V gene lookup returns CDR1 SGHTA and CDR2 FQGNSA. The CDR3 here is CASSSPQGLSTEAFF. DNA for the CDR3: TGTGCCAGCAGCTCCCCACAGGGGTTATCGACTGAAGCTTTCTTT.

This clone was found once. The V call is TRBV7-9, the J call TRBJ2-5, with 8 bases fitting TRBD2. The CDR3 runs to 18 residues. With 1 base clipped from V and 8 bases from J, the junction kept 18 bases outside the gene matches. The germline V gene has CDR1 SEHNR and CDR2 FQNEAQ (reference sequence). The CDR3 sequence is CASSLVFGTRNRRETQYF. The CDR3 nucleotides are TGTGCCAGCAGCTTAGTATTCGGGACTAGGAACCGAAGAGAAACCCAGTACTTC.

The chain recombines TRBV6-5 with TRBJ2-1; 10 bases fit TRBD2. The ends lost 2 bases at V and 9 bases at J; junction bases unmatched: 10. This CDR3 has 16 residues. CDR1 is MNHEY, CDR2 SVGAGI, per germline. The CDR3 DNA is TGTGCCAGCAGTTACGCCACAGCGGGAGGGCCTATTGAGCAGTTCTTC. Translation gives CASSYATAGGPIEQFF.

CDR3 bases: TGTGCCAGCAGCTTAGTTTTGGTTAGGAAAAAACTGTTTTTT. This encodes CASSLVLVRKKLFF. The chain links TRBV11-3 to TRBJ1-4; D gene uncertain. Trimming pared 1 base from V and 9 bases from J, leaving 12 bases between. The CDR3 has 14 amino acids. Germline-derived CDR1 and CDR2 are SGHNT and YENEEA.

The genes are TRBV3-1 (or the pseudogene TRBV3-2) and TRBJ1-6; no clear D gene. Germline values: CDR1 LGHDT, CDR2 YNNKEL (reference sequence). This CDR3 region has 13 residues. V was trimmed by 4 bases and J by 6 bases, leaving 7 bases between them. The CDR3 loop is CASSLKSNSPLHF. The CDR3 DNA is TGTGCCAGCAGCCTAAAAAGTAATTCACCCCTCCACTTT.

The chain's CDR3 is CASSPSDRGRAYEQYF. In DNA form, the CDR3 reads TGTGCCAGCAGTCCCTCTGACAGGGGGCGAGCCTACGAGCAGTACTTC. The rearrangement uses TRBV28 and TRBJ2-7, with 10 bases that match TRBD1. Per the germline V gene, CDR1 is MDHEN and CDR2 is SYDVKM. V gave up 5 bases and J gave up 2 bases; unmatched junction bases: 9. This CDR3 has 16 amino acids.

The J gene is TRBJ2-1, the V gene TRBV28, with 8 bases aligning to TRBD2. The CDR3 runs to 12 residues. The V and J ends lost 2 bases and 10 bases, in that order; junction bases with no gene match: 1. Germline CDR1 is MDHEN and CDR2 is SYDVKM. CDR3 sequence: CASSLASGEQFF. DNA for the CDR3: TGTGCCAGCAGTTTAGCTAGCGGGGAGCAGTTCTTC.